A single TCR beta chain is shown here with its context. The V segment lost 0 bases and the J segment 4 bases; nucleotides outside the gene matches: 6. Germline CDR1 reads SGHNT; CDR2 reads YYREEE (reference sequence). This CDR3 spans 16 amino acids. The data were obtained in a study of cytomegalovirus exposure and HLA in healthy donors. PCR employed 60 Vbeta and 13 Jbeta primers. This table comes from immunoSEQ multiplex PCR, and its TCRdb copy is limited to in-frame clones, with some not included. In the table there are about 150,000 clones, about four fifths of which are singletons. The TCR originated in a human donor in good health. V usage is TRBV5-4 and J usage is TRBJ2-3; 9 bases map to TRBD2. The material sequenced was PBMCs. In DNA, the CDR3 is TGTGCCAGCAGCTTGGATGGGGCGGGGGGGCCAGATACGCAGTATTTT. Protein: CASSLDGAGGPDTQYF.